The rows below give T cell receptor beta chains drawn from one sample of a study of shared clonotypes between healthy human individuals. TCRdb's table, derived via immunoSEQ multiplex PCR, lists solely in-frame clones and lacks some. Here the sample spans hundreds of thousands of clones, about 96% being singletons. Sequenced material: naive CD4+ T cells sorted from blood. These receptors came from a woman in her twenties or thirties in good health. The CDR3 runs from the conserved cysteine through the conserved F or W.

j_call v_call cdr3_aa
TRBJ2-7 TRBV5-1 CASKVAQFNSYEQYF
TRBJ1-1 TRBV15 CATSRGQPNTEAFF
TRBJ1-5 TRBV6-6 CASSYSTGQPQHF
TRBJ2-3 TRBV5-1 CASSSSTRVSDTQYF
TRBJ2-3 TRBV5-1 CASSWASGTSTDTQYF
TRBJ2-2 TRBV5-1 CASSSGTGTGELFF
TRBJ2-3 TRBV9 CASSQKGRLAGINTQYF
TRBJ2-7 TRBV4-1 CASSQGLAGGPYSYEQYF
TRBJ1-2 TRBV5-8 CASSLSGTGNYGYTF
TRBJ2-7 TRBV19 CASSIVGTGGSEQYF
TRBJ2-5 TRBV28 CASRTGIGETQYF
TRBJ2-1 TRBV18 CASSAMTGLAYNEQFF
TRBJ1-1 TRBV15 CATSRAPGARFTEAFF
TRBJ2-7 TRBV4-1 CASSRDRWDEQYF
TRBJ1-4 TRBV19 CASSILQGGNEKLFF
TRBJ2-6 TRBV15 CATSSDDRQLHSGANVLTF
TRBJ2-3 TRBV12-5 CASGLRLAGGRDTQYF
TRBJ2-2 TRBV18 CASTETGGYTGELFF
TRBJ2-1 TRBV28 CARAGGSYNEQFF
TRBJ2-7 TRBV10-3 CAISESVWTGADEQYF
TRBJ2-5 TRBV30 CAWSVEAQETQYF
TRBJ2-7 TRBV19 CASSMTLAGTAYEQYF
TRBJ1-1 TRBV7-9 CASSLMELNTEAFF
TRBJ2-2 TRBV4-1 CASSRTLAGGNTGELFF
TRBJ1-2 TRBV5-1 CASSLGGRGGYTF
TRBJ2-2 TRBV5-8 CASSLGQGTSGTGELFF
TRBJ1-6 TRBV4-2 CASSQDGTRRTYSPLHF
TRBJ1-1 TRBV6-5 CASSYTRTGRGAEAFF
TRBJ1-5 TRBV6-5 CASSAQLDKPQHF
TRBJ2-3 TRBV2 CASSGRTGTDTQYF
TRBJ1-5 TRBV7-2 CASSSRSGGGNQPQHF
TRBJ2-3 TRBV11-3 CASSPKRTGVTDTQYF
TRBJ2-1 TRBV4-1 CASSQGLAKKKYNEQFF
TRBJ2-1 TRBV19 CASSSGRGNEQFF
TRBJ2-7 TRBV5-3 CASSSSSYEQYF
TRBJ2-3 TRBV18 CASSPPARSTDTQYF
TRBJ2-7 TRBV28 CASSSPGNSYEQYF
TRBJ2-7 TRBV28 CASTPLRDRGRVYF
TRBJ2-7 TRBV7-2 CASTPGGWGWSYEQYF
TRBJ2-3 TRBV6-1 CASNIFTDTQYF